This section outlines one T cell receptor beta chain sequence together with its context. The data stem from a study of T cell changes during pregnancy in multiple sclerosis. Germline CDR1 is SGHAT and CDR2 is FQDESV (reference sequence). This CDR3 has 16 residues. The V and J ends lost 5 bases and 5 bases, in that order; junction bases with no gene match: 10. Sequencing used immunoSEQ multiplex PCR; TCRdb keeps in-frame clones, though not all of them. This repertoire shows over 80,000 clones, around 93% found once; its top ten account for 1.2% to 1.5%. The sequence was collected from a female donor in good health, enrolled as a control in a pregnancy study. V gene TRBV11-1 combines with J gene TRBJ2-1, with 9 bases identical to TRBD2. The sample in question was peripheral blood, obtained in the third trimester of pregnancy. The CDR3 protein is CASSPSGRTVDNEQFF. For the CDR3, the DNA is TGTGCCAGCAGCCCGAGCGGGAGGACCGTAGACAATGAGCAGTTCTTC.